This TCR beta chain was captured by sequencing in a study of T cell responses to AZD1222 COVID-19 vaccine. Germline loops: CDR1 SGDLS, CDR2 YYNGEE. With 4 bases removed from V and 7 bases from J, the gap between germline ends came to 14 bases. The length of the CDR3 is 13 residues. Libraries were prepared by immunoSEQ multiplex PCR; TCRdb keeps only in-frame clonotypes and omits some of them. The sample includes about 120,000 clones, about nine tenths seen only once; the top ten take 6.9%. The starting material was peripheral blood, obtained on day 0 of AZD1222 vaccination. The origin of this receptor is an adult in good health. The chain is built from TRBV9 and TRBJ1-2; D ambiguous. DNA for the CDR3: TGTGCCAGCAGCCCCGGTCGGTCCAGTGGCTACACCTTC. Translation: CASSPGRSSGYTF.